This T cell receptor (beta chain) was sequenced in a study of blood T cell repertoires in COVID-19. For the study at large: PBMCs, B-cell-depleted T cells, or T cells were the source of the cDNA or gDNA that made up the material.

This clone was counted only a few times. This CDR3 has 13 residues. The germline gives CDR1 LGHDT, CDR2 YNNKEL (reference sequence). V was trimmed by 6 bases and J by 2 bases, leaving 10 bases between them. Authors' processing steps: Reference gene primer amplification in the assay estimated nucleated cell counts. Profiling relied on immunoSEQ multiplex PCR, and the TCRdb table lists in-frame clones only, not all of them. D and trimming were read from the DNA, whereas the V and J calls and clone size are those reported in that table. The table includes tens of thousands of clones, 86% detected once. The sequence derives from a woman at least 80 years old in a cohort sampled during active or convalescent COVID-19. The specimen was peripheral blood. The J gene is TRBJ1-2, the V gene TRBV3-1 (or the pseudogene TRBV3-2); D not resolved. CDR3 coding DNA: TGTGCCAGCAGACCTCACAGCAACTATGGCTACACCTTC. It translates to CASRPHSNYGYTF.